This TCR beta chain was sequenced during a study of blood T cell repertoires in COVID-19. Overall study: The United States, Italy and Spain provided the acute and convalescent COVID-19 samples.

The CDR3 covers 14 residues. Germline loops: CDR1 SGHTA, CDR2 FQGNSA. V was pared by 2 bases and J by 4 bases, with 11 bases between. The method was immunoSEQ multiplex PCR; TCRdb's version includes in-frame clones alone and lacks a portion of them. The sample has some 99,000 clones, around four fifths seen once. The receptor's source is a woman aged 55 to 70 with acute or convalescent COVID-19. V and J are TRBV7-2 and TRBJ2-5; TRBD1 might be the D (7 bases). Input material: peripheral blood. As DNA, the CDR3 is TGTGCCAGCAGCTTAACTCAGGGGGGAGAGACCCAGTACTTC. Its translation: CASSLTQGGETQYF.